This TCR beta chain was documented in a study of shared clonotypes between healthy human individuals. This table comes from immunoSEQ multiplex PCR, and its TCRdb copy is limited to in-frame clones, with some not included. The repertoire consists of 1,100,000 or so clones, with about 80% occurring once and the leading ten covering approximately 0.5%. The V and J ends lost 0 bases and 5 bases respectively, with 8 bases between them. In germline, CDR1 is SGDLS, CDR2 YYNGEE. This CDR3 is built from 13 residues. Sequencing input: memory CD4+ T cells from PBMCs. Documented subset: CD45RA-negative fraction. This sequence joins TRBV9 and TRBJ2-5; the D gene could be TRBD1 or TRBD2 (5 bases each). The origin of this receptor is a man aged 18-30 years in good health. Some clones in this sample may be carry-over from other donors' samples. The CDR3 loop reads CASSVAGTETQYF. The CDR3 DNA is TGTGCCAGCAGCGTAGCCGGGACGGAGACCCAGTACTTC.